The following is a T cell receptor (beta chain) sequence with its context. Random hexamers primed reverse transcription of roughly 0.5 to 1 ug RNA. One entry per CDR3 protein results from TCRdb running MiXCR on the immunoSEQ multiplex PCR reads. The top ten hold over 0.095% of the sample, which has about 180,000 distinct CDR3 sequences, under 95% seen once. The germline CDR1 and CDR2 sequences are SGDLS and YYNGEE. The CDR3 is made up of 15 amino acids. The ends were cut back, 0 bases at V and 2 bases at J, with 8 bases in the middle. The data originate from a study of CD8 T cells in Susac syndrome. The TCR sequence derives from a human donor with Susac syndrome. The sequenced sample consisted of CD4+ T cells from PBMCs. This chain joins TRBV9 and TRBJ2-2; possibly TRBD1 or TRBD2 for D (5 bases each). For the CDR3, the DNA is TGTGCCAGCAGCGTAGGAGGGACCAACACCGGGGAGCTGTTTTTT. This sequence encodes CASSVGGTNTGELFF.